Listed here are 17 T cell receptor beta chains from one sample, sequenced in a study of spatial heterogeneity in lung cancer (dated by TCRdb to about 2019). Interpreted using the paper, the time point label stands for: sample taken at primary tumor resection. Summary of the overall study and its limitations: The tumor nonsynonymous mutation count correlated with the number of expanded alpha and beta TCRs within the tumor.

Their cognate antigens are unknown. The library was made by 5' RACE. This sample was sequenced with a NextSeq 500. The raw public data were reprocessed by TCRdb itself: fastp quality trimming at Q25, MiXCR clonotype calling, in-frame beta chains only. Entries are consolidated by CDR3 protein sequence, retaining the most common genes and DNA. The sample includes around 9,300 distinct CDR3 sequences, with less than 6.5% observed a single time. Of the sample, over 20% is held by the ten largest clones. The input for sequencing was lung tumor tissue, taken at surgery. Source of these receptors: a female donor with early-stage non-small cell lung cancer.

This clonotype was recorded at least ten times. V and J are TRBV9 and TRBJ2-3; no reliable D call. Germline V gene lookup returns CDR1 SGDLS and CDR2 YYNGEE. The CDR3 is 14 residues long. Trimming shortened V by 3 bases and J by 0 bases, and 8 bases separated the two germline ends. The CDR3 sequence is CASSARPSTDTQYF. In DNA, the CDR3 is TGTGCCAGCAGCGCGAGACCGAGCACAGATACGCAGTATTTT.

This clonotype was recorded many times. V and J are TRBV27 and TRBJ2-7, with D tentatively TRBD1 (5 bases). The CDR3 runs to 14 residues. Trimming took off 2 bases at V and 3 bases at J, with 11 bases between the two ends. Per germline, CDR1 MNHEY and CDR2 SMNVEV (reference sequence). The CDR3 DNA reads TGTGCCAGCAGTTTAAGGTCAGGGTTCTACGAGCAGTACTTC. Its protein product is CASSLRSGFYEQYF.

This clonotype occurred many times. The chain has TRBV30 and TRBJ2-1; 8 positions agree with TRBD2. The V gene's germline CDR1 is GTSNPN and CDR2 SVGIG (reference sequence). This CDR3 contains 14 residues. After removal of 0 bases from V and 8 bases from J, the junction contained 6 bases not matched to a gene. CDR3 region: CAWSVPGGAYEQFF. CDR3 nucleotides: TGTGCCTGGAGTGTACCCGGGGGGGCTTATGAGCAGTTCTTC.

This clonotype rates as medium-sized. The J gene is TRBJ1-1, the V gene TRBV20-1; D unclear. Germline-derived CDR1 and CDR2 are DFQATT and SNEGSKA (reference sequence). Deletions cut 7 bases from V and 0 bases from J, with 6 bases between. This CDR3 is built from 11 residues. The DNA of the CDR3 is TGCAGTGGGGAAGTGAACACTGAAGCTTTCTTT. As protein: CSGEVNTEAFF.

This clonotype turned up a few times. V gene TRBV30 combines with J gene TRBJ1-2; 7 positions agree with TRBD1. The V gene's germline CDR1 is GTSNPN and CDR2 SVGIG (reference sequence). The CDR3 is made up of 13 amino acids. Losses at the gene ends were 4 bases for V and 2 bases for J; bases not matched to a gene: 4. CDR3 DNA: TGTGCCTGGAACCCAGGGGGAAACTATGGCTACACCTTC. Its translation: CAWNPGGNYGYTF.

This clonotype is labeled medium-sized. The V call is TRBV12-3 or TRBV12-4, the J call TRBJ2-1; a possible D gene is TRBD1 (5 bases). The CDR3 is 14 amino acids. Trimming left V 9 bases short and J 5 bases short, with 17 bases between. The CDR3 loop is CASLYWGADNEQFF. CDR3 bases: TGTGCCAGTCTGTACTGGGGCGCTGACAATGAGCAGTTCTTC.

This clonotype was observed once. Written as DNA, the CDR3 is TGTGCCATCAGTGAGAACCCGGGACTAGCTAAAGAGCAGTACTTC. Its protein product is CAISENPGLAKEQYF. V usage is TRBV10-3 and J usage is TRBJ2-7; TRBD2 matches 9 bases. The V and J ends lost 2 bases and 7 bases, in that order; junction bases with no gene match: 9. This CDR3 has 15 amino acids. Germline V gene sequence: CDR1 ENHRY, CDR2 SYGVKD.

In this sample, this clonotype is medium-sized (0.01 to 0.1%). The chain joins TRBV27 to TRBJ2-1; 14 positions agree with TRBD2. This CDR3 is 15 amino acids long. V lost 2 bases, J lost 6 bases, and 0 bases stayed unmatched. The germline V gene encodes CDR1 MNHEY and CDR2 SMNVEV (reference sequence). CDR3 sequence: CASSLGTSGGNEQFF. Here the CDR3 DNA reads TGTGCCAGCAGTTTAGGGACTAGCGGGGGCAATGAGCAGTTCTTC.

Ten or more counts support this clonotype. The CDR3, as DNA: TGTGCCAGCAGCCCAGGGTCGGTCTATGGCTACACCTTC. Translating it yields CASSPGSVYGYTF. The rearrangement links TRBV5-4 to TRBJ1-2; D is perhaps TRBD1 (5 bases). The CDR3 totals 13 residues. V was cut by 4 bases and J by 4 bases, with 11 bases left in between. In germline, CDR1 is SGHNT, CDR2 YYREEE (reference sequence).

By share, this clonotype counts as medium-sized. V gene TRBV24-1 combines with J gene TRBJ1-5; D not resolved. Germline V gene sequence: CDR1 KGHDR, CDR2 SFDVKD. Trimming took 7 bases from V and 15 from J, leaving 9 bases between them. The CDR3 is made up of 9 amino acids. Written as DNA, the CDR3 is TGTGCCACCAGCCGACTCCGGCATTTT. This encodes CATSRLRHF.

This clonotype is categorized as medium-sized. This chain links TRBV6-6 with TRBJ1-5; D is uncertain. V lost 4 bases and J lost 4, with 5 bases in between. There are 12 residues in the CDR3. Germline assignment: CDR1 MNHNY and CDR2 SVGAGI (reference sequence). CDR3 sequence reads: CASSLDNQPQHF. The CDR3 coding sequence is TGTGCCAGCAGTTTGGATAATCAGCCCCAGCATTTT.

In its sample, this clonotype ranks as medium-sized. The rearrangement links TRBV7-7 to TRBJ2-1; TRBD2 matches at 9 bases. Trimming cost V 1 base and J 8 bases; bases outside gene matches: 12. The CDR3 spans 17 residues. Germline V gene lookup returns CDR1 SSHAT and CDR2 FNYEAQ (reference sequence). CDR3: CASSLGVEAGGPDEQFF. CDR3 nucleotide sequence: TGTGCCAGCAGCTTAGGAGTAGAGGCGGGAGGGCCCGATGAGCAGTTCTTC.

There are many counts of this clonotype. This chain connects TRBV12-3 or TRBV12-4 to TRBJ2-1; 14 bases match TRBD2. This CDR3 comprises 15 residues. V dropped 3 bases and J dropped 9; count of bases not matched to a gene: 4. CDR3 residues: CASSFWTSGGIEQFF. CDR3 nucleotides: TGTGCCAGCAGTTTTTGGACTAGCGGGGGGATTGAGCAGTTCTTC.

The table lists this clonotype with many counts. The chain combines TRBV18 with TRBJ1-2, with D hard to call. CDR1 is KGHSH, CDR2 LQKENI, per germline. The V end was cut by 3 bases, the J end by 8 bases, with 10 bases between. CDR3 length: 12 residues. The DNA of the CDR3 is TGTGCCAGCTCACCGTCCGGGTTCGGCTACACCTTC. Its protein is CASSPSGFGYTF.

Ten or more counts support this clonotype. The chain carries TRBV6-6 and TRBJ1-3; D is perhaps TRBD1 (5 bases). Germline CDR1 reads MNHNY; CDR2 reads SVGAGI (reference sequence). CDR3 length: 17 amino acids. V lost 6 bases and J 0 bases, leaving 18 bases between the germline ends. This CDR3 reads CASRRRDLFFSGNTIYF. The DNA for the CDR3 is TGTGCCAGCAGACGCCGGGACCTCTTTTTCTCTGGAAACACCATATATTTT.

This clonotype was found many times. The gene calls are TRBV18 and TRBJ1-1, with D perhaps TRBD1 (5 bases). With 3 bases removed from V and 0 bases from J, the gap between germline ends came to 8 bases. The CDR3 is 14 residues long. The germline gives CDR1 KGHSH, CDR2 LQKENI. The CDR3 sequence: CASSPGAMNTEAFF. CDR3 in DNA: TGTGCCAGCTCACCCGGGGCGATGAACACTGAAGCTTTCTTT.

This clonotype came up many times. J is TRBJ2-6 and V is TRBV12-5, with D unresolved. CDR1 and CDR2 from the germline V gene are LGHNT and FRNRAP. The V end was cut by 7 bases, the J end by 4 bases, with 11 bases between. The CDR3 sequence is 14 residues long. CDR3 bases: TGTGCTAGTGCCCCCGGCCAGGGGGCCAACGTCCTGACTTTC. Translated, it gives CASAPGQGANVLTF.